Shown below are 25 T cell receptor beta chains from a single sample sequenced in a study of T cell changes during pregnancy in multiple sclerosis (dated by TCRdb to 2018 to 2020). Library prep was done by the immunoSEQ multiplex PCR assay. TCRdb re-hosts the immuneACCESS table, in-frame sequences only. Its copies lack some clones; in the studies checked, an unresolved V gene accounts for under half of them, and the cause for the rest is not known. The sample records around 68,000 clones, 90% to 95% of which are singletons. Approximately 0.44% of the sample rests with the top ten. Sequencing used CD4+ T cells from peripheral blood mononuclear cells, obtained before pregnancy. The receptors stem from a female donor with multiple sclerosis, enrolled in a pregnancy study.

The V gene is TRBV5-6, the J gene TRBJ2-1, with 11 bases identical to TRBD2. CDR1 is SGHDT, CDR2 YYEEEE, per germline. V lost 1 base to trimming and J lost 7 bases; unmatched junction nucleotides: 7. The CDR3 length is 16 residues. The DNA for the CDR3 is TGTGCCAGCAGCTTGTGGCAGGGACTAGCGGTAAATGAGCAGTTCTTC. This codes for CASSLWQGLAVNEQFF.

V gene TRBV5-6 combines with J gene TRBJ1-1; 8 bases agree with TRBD1. The V segment lost 4 bases and the J segment 4 bases; nucleotides outside the gene matches: 6. The germline gives CDR1 SGHDT, CDR2 YYEEEE. The CDR3 extends over 14 amino acids. CDR3 nucleotides: TGTGCCAGCAGCCGCGACAGGGGCGGCACTGAAGCTTTCTTT. It is translated as CASSRDRGGTEAFF.

The V gene is TRBV19, the J gene TRBJ1-1, with 7 bases aligning to TRBD1. The V and J ends lost 4 bases and 5 bases, in that order; junction bases with no gene match: 4. The CDR3 is made up of 13 amino acids. Germline CDR1 reads LNHDA; CDR2 reads SQIVND (reference sequence). The DNA of the CDR3 is TGTGCCAGTAGTACTTCAGGGGGGACTGAAGCTTTCTTT. Translated, it gives CASSTSGGTEAFF.

This clone was recorded once. The chain couples TRBV12-5 to TRBJ1-6, with D unclear. Trimming cost V 1 base and J 5 bases, with 12 bases left between them. The germline V gene has CDR1 LGHNT and CDR2 FRNRAP. This CDR3 contains 16 residues. For the CDR3, the DNA is TGTGCTAGTGGTTTGGCCCAGACAAGAAATAATTCACCCCTCCACTTT. It yields the protein CASGLAQTRNNSPLHF.

This chain uses TRBV7-2 with TRBJ1-1, with D unclear. Trimming cost V 5 bases and J 1 base, with 17 bases left between them. The CDR3 extends over 16 amino acids. Germline V CDR1 and CDR2: SGHTA, FQGNSA. Here the CDR3 DNA reads TGTGCCAGCAGCCGGAGAGGAGGCAATGCGAACACTGAAGCTTTCTTT. Amino acids: CASSRRGGNANTEAFF.

In this sample, this clone turned up once. The V call is TRBV19, the J call TRBJ1-2; 12 bases match TRBD1. CDR1 and CDR2 (germline): LNHDA, SQIVND (reference sequence). The CDR3 spans 16 residues. Trimming removed 6 bases from V and 3 bases from J; junction bases left unmatched: 8. The CDR3 region has the DNA TGTGCCAGTAGGCCGGGACAGGGGGCCCCCCACTATGGCTACACCTTC. It codes for CASRPGQGAPHYGYTF.

The V and J genes are TRBV11-2 and TRBJ2-1, with D possibly matching TRBD1 (6 bases). Trimming took off 5 bases at V and 12 bases at J, with 14 bases between the two ends. The CDR3 contains 12 residues. Germline values: CDR1 SGHAT, CDR2 FQNNGV. The CDR3 protein is CASSAGTQAQFF. CDR3 bases: TGTGCCAGCAGCGCCGGGACACAAGCGCAGTTCTTC.

The J gene is TRBJ2-3, the V gene TRBV7-8; D is unresolved. Trimming removed 5 bases at V and 5 bases at J, with 17 bases between. CDR3 length: 15 amino acids. Germline-derived CDR1 and CDR2 are SGHVS and FQNEAQ. CDR3 coding DNA: TGTGCCAGCAGCCCGCTGGGCTTTGCATTAGATACGCAGTATTTT. The encoded protein is CASSPLGFALDTQYF.

The V and J genes are TRBV7-2 and TRBJ2-1; maybe TRBD2 (6 bases). V lost 1 base and J lost 2, with 12 bases in between. In germline, CDR1 is SGHTA, CDR2 FQGNSA. This CDR3 has 16 residues. CDR3 sequence: CASSLVSSVAYNEQFF. The CDR3, as DNA: TGTGCCAGCAGCTTAGTATCTAGCGTAGCCTACAATGAGCAGTTCTTC.

This clone was seen just once. This chain joins TRBV14 and TRBJ2-7; 9 nucleotides match TRBD2. The CDR3 is 15 residues long. Trimming removed 1 base from V and 3 bases from J; junction bases left unmatched: 4. Germline V gene lookup returns CDR1 SGHDN and CDR2 FVKESK. As DNA, the CDR3 is TGTGCCAGCAGCCAAGGACTAGCGGAATACTACGAGCAGTACTTC. Encoded protein: CASSQGLAEYYEQYF.

This chain uses TRBV6-5 with TRBJ2-7; maybe TRBD2 (6 bases). Germline lookup yields CDR1 MNHEY and CDR2 SVGAGI. The CDR3 totals 15 residues. With 0 bases removed from V and 2 bases from J, the gap between germline ends came to 11 bases. This chain's CDR3 is CASSYSRDLAYEQYF. For the CDR3, the DNA is TGTGCCAGCAGTTACTCCAGGGACTTAGCCTACGAGCAGTACTTC.

The rearrangement joins TRBV14 to TRBJ1-1, with 7 bases fitting TRBD1. The CDR3 runs to 15 residues. Germline V gene lookup returns CDR1 SGHDN and CDR2 FVKESK. Trimming at V came to 4 bases and at J to 2 bases, leaving 7 bases not matched to a gene. CDR3: CASSPRRTGNTEAFF. CDR3 nucleotide sequence: TGTGCCAGCAGCCCACGAAGGACAGGAAACACTGAAGCTTTCTTT.

The chain recombines TRBV19 with TRBJ1-5; D is perhaps TRBD1 (5 bases). CDR1 LNHDA and CDR2 SQIVND come from the germline V gene (reference sequence). This CDR3 region has 14 residues. V was cut by 1 base and J by 10 bases, with 14 bases left in between. The CDR3: CASSIGGGDVPQHF. The DNA for the CDR3 is TGTGCCAGTAGTATAGGTGGGGGGGATGTACCCCAGCATTTT.

The gene calls are TRBV5-4 and TRBJ2-5; D is ambiguous. CDR3 size: 13 residues. Germline V CDR1 and CDR2: SGHNT, YYREEE (reference sequence). V gave up 0 bases and J gave up 5 bases, with 8 bases separating them. Here the CDR3 reads CASSLGPLETQYF. As DNA, the CDR3 is TGTGCCAGCAGCTTGGGTCCCTTGGAGACCCAGTACTTC.

The chain combines TRBV21-1 with TRBJ2-5; TRBD1 was called by the table and not checked on the DNA. TRBV21-1 is recorded as a pseudogene. The CDR3 has 17 amino acids. The CDR3 DNA reads as TGTGCCAGCAGCAAAGAGGGGGACAGACATAACCAAGAGACCCAGTACTTC. This sequence encodes CASSKEGDRHNQETQYF.

The chain employs TRBV29-1 and TRBJ2-3, with 7 bases that match TRBD2. The junction had 4 bases not matched to a gene; V was cut back by 1 base and J by 0 bases. The V gene's germline CDR1 is SQVTM and CDR2 ANQGSEA. There are 15 residues in the CDR3. CDR3 DNA sequence: TGCAGCGTTGAAGGCCCTAGCGGTAGCACAGATACGCAGTATTTT. Amino acids: CSVEGPSGSTDTQYF.

The genes are TRBV11-2 and TRBJ2-7, with a tentative D call TRBD2 (6 bases). V lost 3 bases to trimming and J lost 7 bases, with 7 bases between them. The CDR3 totals 11 residues. CDR1 is SGHAT and CDR2 is FQNNGV in the germline V gene. This CDR3 reads CASSFRGEQYF. The CDR3 nucleotides are TGTGCCAGCAGCTTCCGGGGGGAGCAGTACTTC.

The chain recombines TRBV2 with TRBJ2-1; maybe TRBD2 (6 bases). Germline V lookup: CDR1 SNHLY, CDR2 FYNNEI. V gave up 8 bases and J gave up 5 bases, with 22 bases separating them. CDR3 length equals 16 residues. The CDR3 DNA sequence: TGTGCCAGCCGACAGCGGAGGGGTGGGAGCCACAATGAGCAGTTCTTC. Its translation: CASRQRRGGSHNEQFF.

The genes are TRBV7-2 and TRBJ1-1, with 8 nucleotides matching TRBD1. Trimming took 6 bases from V and 2 from J; bases not matched to a gene: 8. This CDR3 spans 15 amino acids. Germline CDR1 reads SGHTA; CDR2 reads FQGNSA. Here the CDR3 reads CASRRGQGKNTEAFF. The CDR3 DNA reads TGTGCCAGCAGAAGAGGACAGGGTAAAAACACTGAAGCTTTCTTT. Full variable domain (remainder filled in from reference TRBV7-2 and TRBJ1-1): GAGVSQSPSNKVTEKGKDVELRCDPISGHTALYWYRQSLGQGLEFLIYFQGNSAPDKSGLPSDRFSAERTGGSVSTLTIQRTQQEDSAVYLCASRRGQGKNTEAFFGQGTRLTVV.

The rearrangement joins TRBV5-1 to TRBJ2-1, with 9 bases fitting TRBD2. Germline loops: CDR1 SGHRS, CDR2 YFSETQ. V dropped 4 bases and J dropped 0; count of bases not matched to a gene: 17. There are 20 residues in the CDR3. The CDR3 DNA is TGCGCCAGCAGCCCAGCGGGGGCTAGCGGGAACCCAGACTCCTACAATGAGCAGTTCTTC. This codes for CASSPAGASGNPDSYNEQFF. Supplemented by reference TRBV5-1 and TRBJ2-1, the full variable domain reads KAGVTQTPRYLIKTRGQQVTLSCSPISGHRSVSWYQQTPGQGLQFLFEYFSETQRNKGNFPGRFSGRQFSNSRSEMNVSTLELGDSALYLCASSPAGASGNPDSYNEQFFGPGTRLTVL.

The rearrangement links TRBV19 to TRBJ1-1; 7 nucleotides agree with TRBD1. After removal of 4 bases from V and 4 bases from J, the junction contained 9 bases not matched to a gene. The germline V gene encodes CDR1 LNHDA and CDR2 SQIVND (reference sequence). The CDR3 covers 15 residues. The CDR3 coding sequence is TGTGCCAGTAGTACGACAGGGACTCTTACCACTGAAGCTTTCTTT. It specifies CASSTTGTLTTEAFF.

The chain has TRBV6-5 and TRBJ1-3, with TRBD1 as a possible D gene (6 bases). Between the trimmed V and J ends, which lost 9 bases and 0 bases, there was a span of 9 bases. This CDR3 spans 13 amino acids. Germline CDR1 MNHEY, CDR2 SVGAGI. The CDR3 sequence: CASKDSSGNTIYF. CDR3 nucleotide sequence: TGTGCCAGTAAGGACAGCTCTGGAAACACCATATATTTT.

V usage is TRBV6-1 and J usage is TRBJ2-1; D gene unclear. Germline CDR1 is MNHNS and CDR2 is SASEGT. The CDR3 runs to 11 residues. Trimming took 7 bases from V and 5 from J, leaving 6 bases between them. The CDR3 sequence is CASNNNNEQFF. CDR3 bases: TGTGCCAGCAACAACAACAATGAGCAGTTCTTC.

The chain recombines TRBV7-2 with TRBJ1-3; D not resolved. The V and J ends lost 2 bases and 1 base respectively, with 6 bases between them. The V gene's germline CDR1 is SGHTA and CDR2 FQGNSA. The CDR3 consists of 14 residues. DNA for the CDR3: TGTGCCAGCAGCTTACCGGGATCTGGAAACACCATATATTTT. It encodes CASSLPGSGNTIYF. The complete variable domain, with remaining parts taken from reference TRBV7-2 and TRBJ1-3, reads GAGVSQSPSNKVTEKGKDVELRCDPISGHTALYWYRQSLGQGLEFLIYFQGNSAPDKSGLPSDRFSAERTGGSVSTLTIQRTQQEDSAVYLCASSLPGSGNTIYFGEGSWLTVV.

The chain joins TRBV19 to TRBJ2-2; 7 bases are shared with TRBD2. J lost 0 bases, V lost 7 bases, and 2 bases had no gene match. Germline V CDR1 and CDR2: LNHDA, SQIVND (reference sequence). The CDR3 totals 14 residues. CDR3 region: CASKRDANTGELFF. The DNA of the CDR3 is TGTGCCAGTAAGCGGGACGCGAACACCGGGGAGCTGTTTTTT.